The 32 T cell receptor beta chains below were found in one sample sequenced in a study of healthy donors' naive CD4 and CD8 T cells. Each TCR library used 500 ng of total RNA and a linear amplification protocol. TCRdb reprocessed the reads with MiXCR, giving one entry per CDR3 protein. The sample shows about 180,000 distinct CDR3 sequences, about 70% of them seen only once. Sequencing was performed on naive CD4+ and CD8+ T cells sorted from blood, pooled from several donors. These receptors originate from a pool of human donors in good health; the sample pools cells from several healthy donors.

This clonotype was observed a few times. The V and J genes are TRBV29-1 and TRBJ2-3, with TRBD2 as a possible D gene (5 bases). CDR1 and CDR2 from the germline V gene are SQVTM and ANQGSEA. V was pared by 3 bases and J by 6 bases, with 10 bases between. The CDR3 runs 12 residues. CDR3 residues: CSVDEGYDTQYF. The CDR3 DNA sequence: TGCAGCGTTGATGAGGGATACGATACGCAGTATTTT.

DNA of the CDR3: TGTGCCAGCAGTTCGATTTTGGGGGCCTACGAGCAGTACTTC. It is translated as CASSSILGAYEQYF. This chain joins TRBV6-5 and TRBJ2-7; D might be TRBD1 or TRBD2, each matching 5 bases. The germline gives CDR1 MNHEY, CDR2 SVGAGI. V lost 4 bases and J lost 2, with 12 bases in between. The CDR3 loop spans 14 amino acids.

This clonotype appeared once. V and J are TRBV14 and TRBJ2-1; 9 bases are shared with TRBD1. Germline-derived CDR1 and CDR2 are SGHDN and FVKESK. The V segment lost 4 bases and the J segment 4 bases; nucleotides outside the gene matches: 8. The CDR3 totals 16 residues. The chain's CDR3 is CASSPLGDRVYNEQFF. Here the CDR3 DNA reads TGTGCCAGCAGCCCCCTAGGGGACAGGGTATACAATGAGCAGTTCTTC.

This chain links TRBV29-1 with TRBJ1-2; D uncertain. From germline, CDR1 is SQVTM and CDR2 ANQGSEA. The V end lost 6 bases, the J end lost 7 bases, and 9 bases lay between the germline ends. This CDR3 has 10 residues. CDR3 nucleotides: TGCAGCGTCTTAAGAGGTGGCTACACCTTC. Translated: CSVLRGGYTF. The full variable domain, in which reference TRBV29-1 and TRBJ1-2 provide the parts outside the CDR3, is SAVISQKPSRDICQRGTSLTIQCQVDSQVTMMFWYRQQPGQSLTLIATANQGSEATYESGFVIDKFPISRPNLTFSTLTVSNMSPEDSSIYLCSVLRGGYTFGSGTRLTVV.

The chain uses TRBV29-1 and TRBJ1-2, with TRBD1 as a possible D gene (6 bases). CDR3 length: 11 residues. CDR1 and CDR2 from the germline V gene are SQVTM and ANQGSEA. With 6 bases removed from V and 6 bases from J, the gap between germline ends came to 11 bases. The CDR3 region is CSVKQGDGYTF. The CDR3 DNA sequence: TGCAGCGTCAAACAGGGAGATGGCTACACCTTC.

V is TRBV2 and J is TRBJ1-1; D ambiguous. The V gene lost 6 bases and the J gene lost 2 bases, with 7 bases spanning the gap. This CDR3 is 12 amino acids long. Germline CDR1 is SNHLY and CDR2 is FYNNEI. This CDR3 is CASSKSNTEAFF. The CDR3 nucleotides read TGTGCCAGCAGCAAGAGTAACACTGAAGCTTTCTTT.

This clonotype turned up a few times. V gene TRBV6-5 combines with J gene TRBJ1-2, with D hard to call. Between the trimmed V and J ends, which lost 5 bases and 4 bases, there was a span of 11 bases. Germline V lookup: CDR1 MNHEY, CDR2 SVGAGI. The CDR3 has 13 amino acids. The CDR3 DNA is TGTGCCAGCAGTGTAGGGATCCCCTATGGCTACACCTTC. It specifies CASSVGIPYGYTF.

The V gene is TRBV6-5, the J gene TRBJ1-1; D is perhaps TRBD1 (6 bases). The CDR3 length is 13 residues. Germline V CDR1 and CDR2: MNHEY, SVGAGI. Trimming cost V 9 bases and J 2 bases, with 13 bases left between them. CDR3 residues: CASRGTKNTEAFF. CDR3 coding DNA: TGTGCCAGTAGGGGGACAAAAAACACTGAAGCTTTCTTT.

The chain is built from TRBV20-1 and TRBJ2-7, with D possibly TRBD2 on 6 matching bases. Germline loops: CDR1 DFQATT, CDR2 SNEGSKA (reference sequence). V lost 0 bases to trimming and J lost 0 bases, with 12 bases between them. This CDR3 spans 15 amino acids. CDR3 in amino acids: CSARDGGASSYEQYF. The CDR3 DNA reads TGCAGTGCTAGAGATGGCGGGGCGAGCTCCTACGAGCAGTACTTC.

The V and J genes are TRBV19 and TRBJ2-1; D is possibly TRBD1 (6 bases). This CDR3 is 15 amino acids long. Looked up from germline, CDR1 is LNHDA and CDR2 is SQIVND (reference sequence). The V and J ends lost 4 bases and 1 base respectively, with 11 bases between them. The CDR3 DNA follows: TGTGCCAGTAGTACCCGGGACAATTCCTACAATGAGCAGTTCTTC. This translates into CASSTRDNSYNEQFF.

This clonotype turned up a few times. The chain employs TRBV29-1 and TRBJ2-1; D perhaps matches TRBD1 (5 bases). The ends were cut back, 3 bases at V and 3 bases at J, with 9 bases in the middle. The CDR3 totals 13 residues. CDR1 and CDR2 (germline): SQVTM, ANQGSEA. CDR3: CSVDRVSYNEQFF. The CDR3 DNA is TGCAGCGTTGACAGGGTTAGCTACAATGAGCAGTTCTTC.

Details on this clonotype: A junction boundary mismatches the germline segment, possibly from a read error. The chain employs TRBV27 and TRBJ2-7; 7 bases fit TRBD1. The CDR3 is made up of 13 amino acids. CDR1 is MNHEY, CDR2 SMNVEV, per germline (reference sequence). The CDR3: CAGSTRTGYEQYF. The DNA for the CDR3 is TGTGCCGGCAGTACCAGGACAGGCTACGAGCAGTACTTC.

This clonotype was detected only once. This chain connects TRBV4-3 to TRBJ2-1; a weak D match, TRBD2 (6 bases). Per germline, CDR1 LGHNA and CDR2 YSLEER. The ends were cut back, 3 bases at V and 7 bases at J, with 16 bases in the middle. This CDR3 has 15 amino acids. The chain's CDR3 is CASSQDRGIPNEQFF. The CDR3 bases are TGCGCCAGCAGCCAGGACCGCGGGATCCCGAATGAGCAGTTCTTC.

The chain carries TRBV29-1 and TRBJ2-7; a weak D match, TRBD2 (6 bases). This CDR3 has 14 residues. V lost 6 bases to trimming and J lost 5 bases, with 20 bases between them. In germline, CDR1 is SQVTM, CDR2 ANQGSEA. CDR3 bases: TGCAGCGTACCCTTAGCGGTTCGAAGGAACGAGCAGTACTTC. Translated: CSVPLAVRRNEQYF.

The CDR3 coding sequence is TGTGCCAGTAGTATCCGTGGGGGCGGATACACTGAAGCTTTCTTT. This codes for CASSIRGGGYTEAFF. The chain recombines TRBV19 with TRBJ1-1; D perhaps matches TRBD1 (6 bases). The CDR3 has 15 residues. Germline values: CDR1 LNHDA, CDR2 SQIVND (reference sequence). V was trimmed by 3 bases and J by 3 bases, leaving 14 bases between them.

CDR3 in DNA: TGCAGCGTTCCGGTTAGTTGGGAGACCCAGTACTTC. Translation gives CSVPVSWETQYF. The chain links TRBV29-1 to TRBJ2-5; D is undetermined. This CDR3 contains 12 residues. The V end lost 5 bases, the J end lost 5 bases, and 12 bases lay between the germline ends. The germline CDR1 and CDR2 sequences are SQVTM and ANQGSEA.

This clonotype was detected a few times. The chain combines TRBV15 with TRBJ2-7; 8 bases match TRBD2. Germline CDR1 and CDR2: LNHNV and YYDKDF (reference sequence). After removal of 7 bases from V and 1 base from J, the junction contained 3 bases not matched to a gene. The CDR3 consists of 13 residues. CDR3 residues: CATKREGSYEQYF. The CDR3 DNA reads as TGTGCCACCAAACGGGAGGGTTCCTACGAGCAGTACTTC. Full variable domain (outside the CDR3, taken from reference TRBV15 and TRBJ2-7): DAMVIQNPRYQVTQFGKPVTLSCSQTLNHNVMYWYQQKSSQAPKLLFHYYDKDFNNEADTPDNFQSRRPNTSFCFLDIRSPGLGDTAMYLCATKREGSYEQYFGPGTRLTVT.

V usage is TRBV19 and J usage is TRBJ2-1, with D possibly matching TRBD2 (5 bases). In germline, CDR1 is LNHDA, CDR2 SQIVND (reference sequence). V shed 6 bases and J shed 0 bases, with 15 bases lying between them. The CDR3 spans 16 residues. CDR3 region: CASSGEAESSYNEQFF. The CDR3 nucleotides read TGTGCCAGTAGCGGGGAAGCGGAGAGCTCCTACAATGAGCAGTTCTTC.

The rearrangement joins TRBV29-1 to TRBJ1-2, with 9 bases identical to TRBD1. Trimming at V came to 6 bases and at J to 3 bases, leaving 11 bases not matched to a gene. The CDR3 has 15 residues. Germline V CDR1 and CDR2: SQVTM, ANQGSEA. The CDR3 nucleotides read TGCAGCGTGGCCGGGGACAGGGTTTATGACTATGGCTACACCTTC. Its protein product is CSVAGDRVYDYGYTF. The full variable domain, rest sourced from reference TRBV29-1 and TRBJ1-2, is SAVISQKPSRDICQRGTSLTIQCQVDSQVTMMFWYRQQPGQSLTLIATANQGSEATYESGFVIDKFPISRPNLTFSTLTVSNMSPEDSSIYLCSVAGDRVYDYGYTFGSGTRLTVV.

The chain recombines TRBV19 with TRBJ1-1; D unclear. V dropped 0 bases and J dropped 7 bases, with 9 bases sitting between them. CDR1 LNHDA and CDR2 SQIVND come from the germline V gene (reference sequence). CDR3 length: 13 residues. CDR3 in amino acids: CASSIDRISEAFF. CDR3 bases: TGTGCCAGTAGTATAGATCGGATTAGTGAAGCTTTCTTT.

The table lists this clonotype with a few counts. This chain joins TRBV19 and TRBJ2-3; 8 bases align to TRBD1. From germline, CDR1 is LNHDA and CDR2 SQIVND (reference sequence). Trimming took 3 bases from V and 1 from J; bases not matched to a gene: 9. The CDR3 is 17 residues long. The CDR3 loop reads CASSITGRGLGTDTQYF. The DNA for the CDR3 is TGTGCCAGTAGTATTACGGGCAGGGGGCTTGGCACAGATACGCAGTATTTT.

The chain links TRBV5-1 to TRBJ2-1; TRBD2 matches 10 bases. The CDR3 consists of 15 residues. With V trimmed by 3 bases and J by 4 bases, 4 bases remained unmatched. Germline V lookup: CDR1 SGHRS, CDR2 YFSETQ. CDR3: CASSSTSGAYNEQFF. CDR3 nucleotides: TGCGCCAGCAGCTCCACTAGCGGGGCATACAATGAGCAGTTCTTC.

The chain uses TRBV15 and TRBJ2-1, with 10 bases matching TRBD2. Germline loops: CDR1 LNHNV, CDR2 YYDKDF (reference sequence). The CDR3 covers 16 residues. Trimming removed 4 bases from V and 0 bases from J; junction bases left unmatched: 3. CDR3 region: CATSTLAGDSYNEQFF. The CDR3, as DNA: TGTGCCACCAGCACCCTAGCGGGAGACTCCTACAATGAGCAGTTCTTC. The entire variable domain, with the rest obtained from reference TRBV15 and TRBJ2-1, is as follows: DAMVIQNPRYQVTQFGKPVTLSCSQTLNHNVMYWYQQKSSQAPKLLFHYYDKDFNNEADTPDNFQSRRPNTSFCFLDIRSPGLGDTAMYLCATSTLAGDSYNEQFFGPGTRLTVL.

The genes are TRBV29-1 and TRBJ1-1, with D possibly TRBD1 on 5 matching bases. The germline V gene encodes CDR1 SQVTM and CDR2 ANQGSEA. Trimming pared 6 bases from V and 1 base from J, leaving 12 bases between. CDR3 length: 13 residues. CDR3 DNA: TGCAGCGTCTTTAGACAGACGAACACTGAAGCTTTCTTT. Translation gives CSVFRQTNTEAFF.

The chain has TRBV7-9 and TRBJ2-1; D not certain. CDR1 and CDR2 from the germline V gene are SEHNR and FQNEAQ (reference sequence). The CDR3 has 14 amino acids. Trimming stripped 5 bases from V and 9 bases from J, with 17 bases between. The CDR3 loop reads CASSRQGFSSEQFF. The DNA for the CDR3 is TGTGCCAGCAGCCGCCAAGGGTTCTCGAGTGAGCAGTTCTTC.

This clonotype was observed a handful of times. The V and J genes are TRBV21-1 and TRBJ2-7; TRBD1 is the table's D call, not checked against the DNA. TRBV21-1 is shown as a pseudogene. The CDR3 extends over 18 amino acids. CDR3 residues: CASSNREKRFNHPYEQYF. The CDR3 DNA follows: TGTGCCAGCAGCAACCGGGAGAAAAGGTTCAATCATCCCTACGAGCAGTACTTC.

This clonotype has more than one count but fewer than ten. As DNA, the CDR3 is TGTGCCAGCAGTTTACAGGGAGGGGTGAGCACTGAAGCTTTCTTT. The encoded protein is CASSLQGGVSTEAFF. This sequence joins TRBV27 and TRBJ1-1; possibly TRBD1 for D (5 bases). Between the trimmed V and J ends, which lost 2 bases and 4 bases, there was a span of 14 bases. This CDR3 is built from 15 residues. Looked up from germline, CDR1 is MNHEY and CDR2 is SMNVEV (reference sequence).

This chain joins TRBV20-1 and TRBJ2-7; perhaps TRBD2 as D (6 bases). Trimming cost V 2 bases and J 2 bases, with 25 bases left between them. The CDR3 is made up of 18 amino acids. Germline CDR1 and CDR2: DFQATT and SNEGSKA (reference sequence). As DNA, the CDR3 is TGCAGTGCTAGATTGGGGGGTTTTCTGGCTAGCCGAGCCTACGAGCAGTACTTC. Translated, it gives CSARLGGFLASRAYEQYF.

The J gene is TRBJ2-7, the V gene TRBV18; 8 positions agree with TRBD1. Germline V gives CDR1 KGHSH, CDR2 LQKENI. V gave up 5 bases and J gave up 3 bases; unmatched junction bases: 9. The CDR3 extends over 15 amino acids. This CDR3 reads CASSASGTGGYEQYF. Written as DNA, the CDR3 is TGTGCCAGCTCAGCATCGGGAACAGGGGGCTACGAGCAGTACTTC.

The V call is TRBV5-6, the J call TRBJ1-5, with D perhaps TRBD1 (6 bases). Trimming shortened V by 3 bases and J by 0 bases, and 13 bases separated the two germline ends. From germline, CDR1 is SGHDT and CDR2 YYEEEE. The CDR3 covers 16 residues. In nucleotides, the CDR3 is TGTGCCAGCAGCTCCCTCCAGGGGTCTAGCAATCAGCCCCAGCATTTT. As protein: CASSSLQGSSNQPQHF.

The chain couples TRBV2 to TRBJ1-3; D not certain. CDR3 length: 16 amino acids. Trimming stripped 6 bases from V and 0 bases from J, with 15 bases between. CDR1 SNHLY and CDR2 FYNNEI come from the germline V gene. The CDR3 reads CASRLGRAVSGNTIYF. As DNA, the CDR3 is TGTGCCAGCAGACTCGGACGGGCCGTCTCTGGAAACACCATATATTTT.

The chain has TRBV6-5 and TRBJ1-1; a possible D gene is TRBD1 (5 bases). The CDR3 spans 14 residues. The V gene's germline CDR1 is MNHEY and CDR2 SVGAGI. The V end was cut by 7 bases, the J end by 5 bases, with 17 bases between. The CDR3 sequence: CASNPFRGWTEAFF. The CDR3 region has the DNA TGTGCCAGCAACCCATTCCGGGGGTGGACTGAAGCTTTCTTT.